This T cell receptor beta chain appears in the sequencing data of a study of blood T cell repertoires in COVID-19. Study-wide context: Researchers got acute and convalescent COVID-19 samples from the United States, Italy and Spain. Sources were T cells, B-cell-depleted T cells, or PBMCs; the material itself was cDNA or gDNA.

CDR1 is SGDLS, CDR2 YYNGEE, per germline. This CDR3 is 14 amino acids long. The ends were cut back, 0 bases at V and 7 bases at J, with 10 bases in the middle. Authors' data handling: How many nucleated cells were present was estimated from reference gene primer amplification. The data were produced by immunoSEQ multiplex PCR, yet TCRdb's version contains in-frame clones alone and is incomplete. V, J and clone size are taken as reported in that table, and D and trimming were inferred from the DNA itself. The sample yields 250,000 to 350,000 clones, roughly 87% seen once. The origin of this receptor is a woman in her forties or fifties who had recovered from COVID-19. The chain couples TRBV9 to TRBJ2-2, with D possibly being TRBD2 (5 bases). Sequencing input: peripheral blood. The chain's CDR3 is CASSVAGGSGELFF. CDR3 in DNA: TGTGCCAGCAGCGTAGCGGGTGGGAGCGGGGAGCTGTTTTTT.